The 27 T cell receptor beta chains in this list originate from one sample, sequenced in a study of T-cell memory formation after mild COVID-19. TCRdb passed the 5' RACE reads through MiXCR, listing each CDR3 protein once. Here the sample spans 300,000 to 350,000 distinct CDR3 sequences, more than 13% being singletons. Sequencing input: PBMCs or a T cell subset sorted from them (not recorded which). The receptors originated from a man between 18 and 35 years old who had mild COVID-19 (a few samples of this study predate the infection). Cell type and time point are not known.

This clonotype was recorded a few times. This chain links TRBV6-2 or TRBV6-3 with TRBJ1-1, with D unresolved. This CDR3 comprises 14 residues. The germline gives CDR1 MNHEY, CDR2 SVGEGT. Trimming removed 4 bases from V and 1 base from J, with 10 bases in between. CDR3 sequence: CASSLVPTNTEAFF. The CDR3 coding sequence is TGTGCCAGCAGTTTGGTTCCCACGAACACTGAAGCTTTCTTT.

The CDR3 DNA reads as TGTGCCAGCAGCGAGGACAGTCGAGAGACCCAGTACTTC. This encodes CASSEDSRETQYF. The V gene is TRBV7-3, the J gene TRBJ2-5, with D tentatively TRBD1 (6 bases). The CDR3 is made up of 13 amino acids. Germline CDR1 and CDR2: SGHTA and FQGTGA. V shed 5 bases and J shed 4 bases, with 11 bases lying between them.

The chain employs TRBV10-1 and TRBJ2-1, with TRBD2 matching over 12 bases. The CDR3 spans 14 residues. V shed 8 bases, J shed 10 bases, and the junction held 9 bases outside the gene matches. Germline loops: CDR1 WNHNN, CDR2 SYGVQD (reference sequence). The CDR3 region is CASGTSGGSREQFF. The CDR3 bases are TGCGCCAGCGGTACTAGCGGGGGGAGCAGGGAGCAGTTCTTC.

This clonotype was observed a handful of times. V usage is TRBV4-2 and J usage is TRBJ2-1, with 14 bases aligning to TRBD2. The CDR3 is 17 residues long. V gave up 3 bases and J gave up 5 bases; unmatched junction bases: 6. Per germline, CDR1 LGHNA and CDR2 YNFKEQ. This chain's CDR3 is CASSQPEGLAGDNEQFF. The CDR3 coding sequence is TGTGCCAGCAGCCAGCCCGAGGGACTAGCGGGGGACAATGAGCAGTTCTTC.

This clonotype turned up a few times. The CDR3 spells CASSLRAHTGTRYHSTQYF. For the CDR3, the DNA is TGTGCCAGCAGCTTACGAGCGCATACCGGGACACGCTATCACTCGACCCAGTACTTC. This rearrangement joins TRBV11-2 to TRBJ2-5, with D perhaps matching TRBD1 (6 bases). V lost 2 bases, J lost 7 bases, and 29 bases lay in between. CDR1 SGHAT and CDR2 FQNNGV come from the germline V gene. This CDR3 spans 19 amino acids.

CDR3 residues: CASSSLQGGNLNEQFF. The CDR3 DNA sequence: TGTGCCAGCAGCTCCCTACAGGGGGGGAACCTCAATGAGCAGTTCTTC. The rearrangement uses TRBV7-9 and TRBJ2-1, with D possibly matching TRBD1 (8 bases). Trimming shortened V by 4 bases and J by 6 bases, and 19 bases separated the two germline ends. Germline V gives CDR1 SEHNR, CDR2 FQNEAQ (reference sequence). There are 16 residues in the CDR3. Full variable domain (rest looked up from reference TRBV7-9 and TRBJ2-1): DTGVSQNPRHKITKRGQNVTFRCDPISEHNRLYWYRQTLGQGPEFLTYFQNEAQLEKSRLLSDRFSAERPKGSFSTLEIQRTEQGDSAMYLCASSSLQGGNLNEQFFGPGTRLTVL.

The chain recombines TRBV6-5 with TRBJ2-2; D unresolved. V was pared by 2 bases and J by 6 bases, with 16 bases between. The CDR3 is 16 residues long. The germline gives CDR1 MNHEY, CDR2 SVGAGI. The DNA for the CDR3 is TGTGCCAGCAGTTACCCGAATGAGCTCGGCCCCGGGGAGCTGTTTTTT. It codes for CASSYPNELGPGELFF.

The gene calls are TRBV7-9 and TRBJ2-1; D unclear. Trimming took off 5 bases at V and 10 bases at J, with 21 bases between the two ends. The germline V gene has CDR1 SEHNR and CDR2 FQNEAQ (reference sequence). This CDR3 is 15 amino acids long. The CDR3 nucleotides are TGTGCCAGCAGCGGTCCAGCGTACCAGAGCGAGGAGCAGTTCTTC. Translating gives CASSGPAYQSEEQFF.

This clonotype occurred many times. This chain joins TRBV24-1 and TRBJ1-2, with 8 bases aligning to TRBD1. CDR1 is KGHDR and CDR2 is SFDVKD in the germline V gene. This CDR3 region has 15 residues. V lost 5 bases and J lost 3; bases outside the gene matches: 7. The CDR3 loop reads CATSAWTGSDYGYTF. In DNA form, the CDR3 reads TGTGCCACCAGTGCCTGGACAGGGTCCGACTATGGCTACACCTTC.

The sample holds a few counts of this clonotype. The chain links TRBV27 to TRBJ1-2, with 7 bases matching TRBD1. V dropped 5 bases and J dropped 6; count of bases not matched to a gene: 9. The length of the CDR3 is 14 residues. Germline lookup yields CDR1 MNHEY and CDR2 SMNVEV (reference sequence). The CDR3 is CASSQRTGPDGYTF. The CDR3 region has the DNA TGTGCCAGCAGTCAACGGACAGGCCCTGATGGCTACACCTTC.

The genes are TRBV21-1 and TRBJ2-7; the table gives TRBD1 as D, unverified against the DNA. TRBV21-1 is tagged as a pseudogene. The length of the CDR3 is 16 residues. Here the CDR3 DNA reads TGTGCCAGCAGCTCATGGGACAGACGAAAATCCTACGAGCAGTACGTC. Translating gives CASSSWDRRKSYEQYV.

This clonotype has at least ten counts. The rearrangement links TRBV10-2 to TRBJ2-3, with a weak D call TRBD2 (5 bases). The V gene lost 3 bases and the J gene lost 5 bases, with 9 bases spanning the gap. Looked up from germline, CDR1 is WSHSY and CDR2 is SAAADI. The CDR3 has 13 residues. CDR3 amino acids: CASSEPGGDTQYF. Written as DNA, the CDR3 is TGCGCCAGCAGTGAACCCGGAGGAGATACGCAGTATTTT.

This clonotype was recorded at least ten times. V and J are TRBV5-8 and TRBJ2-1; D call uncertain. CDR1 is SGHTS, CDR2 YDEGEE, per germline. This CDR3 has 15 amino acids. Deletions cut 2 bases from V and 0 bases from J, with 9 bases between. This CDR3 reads CASSFRGISYNEQFF. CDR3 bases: TGTGCCAGCAGCTTTCGAGGCATCTCCTACAATGAGCAGTTCTTC.

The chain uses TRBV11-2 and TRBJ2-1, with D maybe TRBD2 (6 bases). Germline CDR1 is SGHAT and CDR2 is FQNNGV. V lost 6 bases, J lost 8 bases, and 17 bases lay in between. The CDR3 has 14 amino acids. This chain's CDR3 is CASRRGGLADEQFF. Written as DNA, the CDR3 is TGTGCCAGCAGGAGGGGAGGCTTAGCCGATGAGCAGTTCTTC.

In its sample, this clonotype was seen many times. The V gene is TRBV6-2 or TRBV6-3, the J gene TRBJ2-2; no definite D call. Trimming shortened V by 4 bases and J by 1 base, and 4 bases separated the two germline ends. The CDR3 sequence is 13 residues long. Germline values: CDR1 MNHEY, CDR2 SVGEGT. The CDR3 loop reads CASSSGNTGELFF. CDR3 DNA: TGTGCCAGCAGTTCGGGGAACACCGGGGAGCTGTTTTTT.

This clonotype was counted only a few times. CDR3 DNA: TGTGCCAGCAGCTTAGGATACCCGGGGGGCTCGAACACTGAAGCTTTCTTT. Translation gives CASSLGYPGGSNTEAFF. The chain joins TRBV7-9 to TRBJ1-1; D is possibly TRBD1 (6 bases). CDR1 SEHNR and CDR2 FQNEAQ come from the germline V gene (reference sequence). Trimming pared 1 base from V and 1 base from J, leaving 16 bases between. The CDR3 consists of 17 residues. The full variable domain, in which reference TRBV7-9 and TRBJ1-1 provide the parts outside the CDR3, is DTGVSQNPRHKITKRGQNVTFRCDPISEHNRLYWYRQTLGQGPEFLTYFQNEAQLEKSRLLSDRFSAERPKGSFSTLEIQRTEQGDSAMYLCASSLGYPGGSNTEAFFGQGTRLTVV.

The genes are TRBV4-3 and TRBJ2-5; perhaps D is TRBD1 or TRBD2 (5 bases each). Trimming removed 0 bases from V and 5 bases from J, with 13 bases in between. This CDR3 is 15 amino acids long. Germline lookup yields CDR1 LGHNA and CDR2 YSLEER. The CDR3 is CASSQEGERAETQYF. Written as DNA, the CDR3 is TGCGCCAGCAGCCAAGAGGGGGAAAGGGCGGAGACCCAGTACTTC.

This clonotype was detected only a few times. The DNA of the CDR3 is TGCGCCAGCAGCCGGTCCCGCAGGGGGCTGAATGAAAAACTGTTTTTT. This codes for CASSRSRRGLNEKLFF. The chain recombines TRBV4-3 with TRBJ1-4; 8 bases are a match to TRBD1. CDR3 length equals 16 residues. Germline V CDR1 and CDR2: LGHNA, YSLEER. The junction had 9 bases not matched to a gene; V was cut back by 4 bases and J by 5 bases.

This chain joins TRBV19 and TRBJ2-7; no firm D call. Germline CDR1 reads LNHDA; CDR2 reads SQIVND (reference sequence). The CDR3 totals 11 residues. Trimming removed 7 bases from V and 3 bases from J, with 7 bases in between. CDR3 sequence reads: CASTLGYEQYF. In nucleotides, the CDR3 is TGTGCCAGTACTCTGGGCTACGAGCAGTACTTC.

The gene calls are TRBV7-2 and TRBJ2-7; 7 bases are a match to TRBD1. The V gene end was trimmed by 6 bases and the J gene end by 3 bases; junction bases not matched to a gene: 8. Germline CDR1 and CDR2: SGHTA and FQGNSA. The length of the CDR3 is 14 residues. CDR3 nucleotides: TGTGCCAGCAGTGTGTCAGGGGGTGACTACGAGCAGTACTTC. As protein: CASSVSGGDYEQYF.

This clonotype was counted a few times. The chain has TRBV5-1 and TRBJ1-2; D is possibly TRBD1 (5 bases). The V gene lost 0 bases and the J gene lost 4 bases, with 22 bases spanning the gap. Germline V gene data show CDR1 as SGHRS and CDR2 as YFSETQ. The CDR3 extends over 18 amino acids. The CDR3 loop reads CASSLALAGKPRAYGYTF. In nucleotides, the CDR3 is TGCGCCAGCAGCTTGGCGTTGGCAGGAAAACCCAGGGCCTATGGCTACACCTTC.

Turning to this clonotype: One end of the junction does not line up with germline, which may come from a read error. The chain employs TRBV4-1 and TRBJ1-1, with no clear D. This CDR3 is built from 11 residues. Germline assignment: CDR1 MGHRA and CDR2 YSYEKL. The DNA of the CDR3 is TGCGCCAGCAGCCTCGCCGGACCCGCGGTCTTT. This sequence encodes CASSLAGPAVF.

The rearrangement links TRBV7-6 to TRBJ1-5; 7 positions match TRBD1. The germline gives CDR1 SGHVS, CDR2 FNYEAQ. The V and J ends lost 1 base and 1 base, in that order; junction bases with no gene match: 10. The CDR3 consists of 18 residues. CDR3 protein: CASSLDSDRVRSNQPQHF. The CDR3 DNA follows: TGTGCCAGCAGCTTAGATAGCGACAGGGTGAGGAGCAATCAGCCCCAGCATTTT.

Here the CDR3 DNA reads TGTGCCAGCAGCCCGGACAGGGCGTCAGGATCCCTCCACTTT. Amino acids: CASSPDRASGSLHF. The genes are TRBV12-3 or TRBV12-4 and TRBJ1-6, with 8 bases lining up with TRBD1. V dropped 6 bases and J dropped 14; count of bases not matched to a gene: 12. The CDR3 is 14 amino acids.

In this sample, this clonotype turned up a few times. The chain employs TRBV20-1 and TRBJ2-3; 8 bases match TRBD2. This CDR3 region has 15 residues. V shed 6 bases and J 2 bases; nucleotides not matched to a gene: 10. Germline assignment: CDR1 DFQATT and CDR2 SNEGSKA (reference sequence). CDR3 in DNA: TGCAGTGCCCGACCCTCGCGGGGGGTCACAGATACGCAGTATTTT. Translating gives CSARPSRGVTDTQYF.

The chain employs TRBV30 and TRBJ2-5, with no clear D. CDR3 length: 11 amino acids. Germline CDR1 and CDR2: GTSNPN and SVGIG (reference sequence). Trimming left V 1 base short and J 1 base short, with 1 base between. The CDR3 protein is CAWSAQETQYF. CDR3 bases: TGTGCCTGGAGTGCCCAAGAGACCCAGTACTTC.

This chain's CDR3 is CASSVAETTGELFF. Written as DNA, the CDR3 is TGTGCCAGCAGCGTAGCGGAAACCACCGGGGAGCTGTTTTTT. The gene calls are TRBV9 and TRBJ2-2; unclear D gene. The CDR3 is 14 amino acids. Germline V gene sequence: CDR1 SGDLS, CDR2 YYNGEE. V shed 0 bases and J shed 4 bases, with 7 bases lying between them.